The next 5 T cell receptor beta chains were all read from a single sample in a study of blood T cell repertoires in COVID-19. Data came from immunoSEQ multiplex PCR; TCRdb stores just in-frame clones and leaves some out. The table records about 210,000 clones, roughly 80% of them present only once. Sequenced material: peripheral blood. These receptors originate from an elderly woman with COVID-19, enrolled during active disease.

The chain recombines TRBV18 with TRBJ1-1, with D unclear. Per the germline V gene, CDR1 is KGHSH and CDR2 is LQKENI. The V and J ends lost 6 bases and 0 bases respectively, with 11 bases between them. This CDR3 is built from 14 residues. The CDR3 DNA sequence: TGTGCCAGCTCCCCCCAGGAACTGAACACTGAAGCTTTCTTT. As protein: CASSPQELNTEAFF.

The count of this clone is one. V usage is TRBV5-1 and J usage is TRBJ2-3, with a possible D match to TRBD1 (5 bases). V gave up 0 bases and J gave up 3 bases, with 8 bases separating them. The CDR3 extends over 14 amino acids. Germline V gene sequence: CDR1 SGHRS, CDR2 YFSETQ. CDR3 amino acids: CASSLAGMTDTQYF. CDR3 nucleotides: TGCGCCAGCAGCTTGGCAGGGATGACAGATACGCAGTATTTT.

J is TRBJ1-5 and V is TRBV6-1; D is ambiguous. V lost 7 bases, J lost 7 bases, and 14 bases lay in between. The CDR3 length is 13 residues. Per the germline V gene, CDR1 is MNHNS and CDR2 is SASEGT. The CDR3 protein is CASTSLQQQPQHF. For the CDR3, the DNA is TGTGCCAGCACCAGCCTACAGCAGCAGCCCCAGCATTTT.

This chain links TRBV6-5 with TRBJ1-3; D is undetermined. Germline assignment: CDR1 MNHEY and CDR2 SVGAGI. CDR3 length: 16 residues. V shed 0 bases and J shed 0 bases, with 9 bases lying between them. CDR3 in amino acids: CASSYSGGNSGNTIYF. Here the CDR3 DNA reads TGTGCCAGCAGTTACTCTGGCGGAAACTCTGGAAACACCATATATTTT.

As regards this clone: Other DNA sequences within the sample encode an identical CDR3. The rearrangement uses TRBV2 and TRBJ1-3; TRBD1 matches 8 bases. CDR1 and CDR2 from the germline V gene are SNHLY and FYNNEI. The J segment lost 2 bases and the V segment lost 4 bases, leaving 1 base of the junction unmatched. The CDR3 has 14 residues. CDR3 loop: CASSAGGTGNTIYF. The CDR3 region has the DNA TGTGCCAGCAGTGCAGGGGGCACTGGAAACACCATATATTTT.